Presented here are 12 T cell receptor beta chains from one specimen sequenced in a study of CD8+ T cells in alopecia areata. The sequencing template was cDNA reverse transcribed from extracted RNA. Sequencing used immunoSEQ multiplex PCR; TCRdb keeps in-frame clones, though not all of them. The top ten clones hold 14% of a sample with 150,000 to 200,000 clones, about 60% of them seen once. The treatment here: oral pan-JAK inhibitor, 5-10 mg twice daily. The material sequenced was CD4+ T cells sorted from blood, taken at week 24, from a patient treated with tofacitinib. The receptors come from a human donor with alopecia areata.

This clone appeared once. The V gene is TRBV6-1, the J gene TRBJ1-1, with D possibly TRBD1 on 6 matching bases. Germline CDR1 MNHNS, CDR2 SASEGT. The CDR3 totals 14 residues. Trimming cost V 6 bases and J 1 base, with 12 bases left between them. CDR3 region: CASSRTVQNTEAFF. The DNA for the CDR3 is TGTGCCAGCAGCCGGACAGTACAGAACACTGAAGCTTTCTTT.

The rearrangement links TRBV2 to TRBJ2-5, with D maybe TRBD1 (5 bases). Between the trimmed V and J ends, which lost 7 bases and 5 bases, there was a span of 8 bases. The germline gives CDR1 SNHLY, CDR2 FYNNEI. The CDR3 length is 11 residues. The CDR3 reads CASKWGETQYF. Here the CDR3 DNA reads TGTGCCAGCAAATGGGGCGAGACCCAGTACTTC.

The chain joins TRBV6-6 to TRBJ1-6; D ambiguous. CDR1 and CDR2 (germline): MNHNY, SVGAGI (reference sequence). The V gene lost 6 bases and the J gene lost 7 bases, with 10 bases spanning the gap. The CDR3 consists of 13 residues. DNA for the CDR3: TGTGCCAGCAGCCGCGACACGAATTCACCCCTCCACTTT. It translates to CASSRDTNSPLHF.

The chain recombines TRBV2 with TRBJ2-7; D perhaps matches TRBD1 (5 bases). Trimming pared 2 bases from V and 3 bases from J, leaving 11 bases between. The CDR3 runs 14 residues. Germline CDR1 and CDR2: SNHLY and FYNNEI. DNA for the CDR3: TGTGCCAGCAGTGAACAGGGCATTGACTACGAGCAGTACTTC. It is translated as CASSEQGIDYEQYF.

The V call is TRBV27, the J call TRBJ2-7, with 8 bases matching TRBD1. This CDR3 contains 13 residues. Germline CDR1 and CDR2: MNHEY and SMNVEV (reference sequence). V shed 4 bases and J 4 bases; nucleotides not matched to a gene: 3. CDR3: CASSSDREYEQYF. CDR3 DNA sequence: TGTGCCAGCAGTTCGGACAGGGAATACGAGCAGTACTTC.

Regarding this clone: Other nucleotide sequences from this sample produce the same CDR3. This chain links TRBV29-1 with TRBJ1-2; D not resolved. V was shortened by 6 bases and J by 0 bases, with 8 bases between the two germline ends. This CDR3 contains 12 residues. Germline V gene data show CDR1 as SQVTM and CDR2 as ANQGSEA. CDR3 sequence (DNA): TGCAGCGTCGCAGGAGCTAACTATGGCTACACCTTC. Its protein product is CSVAGANYGYTF.

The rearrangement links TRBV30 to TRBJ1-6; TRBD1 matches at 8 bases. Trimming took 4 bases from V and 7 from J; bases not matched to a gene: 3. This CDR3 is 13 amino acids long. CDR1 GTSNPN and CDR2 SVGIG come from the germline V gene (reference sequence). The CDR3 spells CAWTGQANSPLHF. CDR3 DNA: TGTGCCTGGACGGGACAGGCAAATTCACCCCTCCACTTT.

The CDR3 protein is CASSLEQVADEQFF. DNA of the CDR3: TGCGCCAGCAGCTTGGAACAGGTCGCGGATGAGCAGTTCTTC. This chain links TRBV5-1 with TRBJ2-1; maybe TRBD1 (5 bases). The CDR3 covers 14 residues. Trimming removed 0 bases from V and 8 bases from J, with 12 bases in between. The germline V gene has CDR1 SGHRS and CDR2 YFSETQ. Filled out from reference TRBV5-1 and TRBJ2-1, the complete variable domain reads KAGVTQTPRYLIKTRGQQVTLSCSPISGHRSVSWYQQTPGQGLQFLFEYFSETQRNKGNFPGRFSGRQFSNSRSEMNVSTLELGDSALYLCASSLEQVADEQFFGPGTRLTVL.

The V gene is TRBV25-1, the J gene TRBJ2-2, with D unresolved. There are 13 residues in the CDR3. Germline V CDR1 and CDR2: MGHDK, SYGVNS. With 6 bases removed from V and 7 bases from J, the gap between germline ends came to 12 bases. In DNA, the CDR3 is TGTGCCAGCAGATGGGGATCGGGCGGGGAGCTGTTTTTT. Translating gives CASRWGSGGELFF.

For the CDR3, the DNA is TGCGCCAGCAGTACAGGGGATAATTCACCCCTCCACTTT. Protein product: CASSTGDNSPLHF. J is TRBJ1-6 and V is TRBV5-1; TRBD1 agrees at 7 bases. V was pared by 5 bases and J by 5 bases, with 1 base of the junction left unmatched. This CDR3 is 13 amino acids long. Germline CDR1 is SGHRS and CDR2 is YFSETQ. Combining the CDR3 with reference TRBV5-1 and TRBJ1-6 gives the whole variable domain KAGVTQTPRYLIKTRGQQVTLSCSPISGHRSVSWYQQTPGQGLQFLFEYFSETQRNKGNFPGRFSGRQFSNSRSEMNVSTLELGDSALYLCASSTGDNSPLHFGNGTRLTVT.

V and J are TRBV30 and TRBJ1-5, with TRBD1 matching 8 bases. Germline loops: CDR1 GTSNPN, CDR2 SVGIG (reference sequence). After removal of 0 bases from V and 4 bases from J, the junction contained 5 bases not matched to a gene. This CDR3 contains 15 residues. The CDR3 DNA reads TGTGCCTGGAGTGTACTCCGGGACAGGAATCAGCCCCAGCATTTT. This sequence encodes CAWSVLRDRNQPQHF.

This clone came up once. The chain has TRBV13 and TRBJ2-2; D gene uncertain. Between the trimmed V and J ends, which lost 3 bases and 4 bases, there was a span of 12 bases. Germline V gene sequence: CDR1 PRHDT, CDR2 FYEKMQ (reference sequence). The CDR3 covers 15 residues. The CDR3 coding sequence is TGTGCCAGCAGCTTCCGGCTTTCGGGCACCGGGGAGCTGTTTTTT. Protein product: CASSFRLSGTGELFF.